The next 28 T cell receptor beta chains were all read from a single sample in a study of blood T cell repertoires in COVID-19. TCRdb's table, derived via immunoSEQ multiplex PCR, lists solely in-frame clones and lacks some. The sample includes 160,000 or so clones, around 82% of them seen just once. The sequencing input was PBMCs or T cells enriched from blood (not recorded which). These receptors were taken from a man aged 40-49 years who had recovered from COVID-19.

The chain couples TRBV2 to TRBJ2-5, with 13 bases matching TRBD2. V was pared by 6 bases and J by 1 base, with 8 bases of the junction left unmatched. The CDR3 runs 17 residues. The germline gives CDR1 SNHLY, CDR2 FYNNEI. The CDR3 loop is CASRWGGLAGTQETQYF. The DNA for the CDR3 is TGTGCCAGCAGGTGGGGGGGACTAGCGGGGACCCAAGAGACCCAGTACTTC.

V gene TRBV24-1 combines with J gene TRBJ1-2; TRBD1 is a possible D gene (5 bases). The germline V gene has CDR1 KGHDR and CDR2 SFDVKD. This CDR3 region has 13 residues. Trimming cost V 4 bases and J 8 bases, with 13 bases left between them. The CDR3 reads CATSDDDPGGYTF. As DNA, the CDR3 is TGTGCCACCAGTGACGACGACCCAGGGGGCTACACCTTC.

Comments on this clone: This sample includes further DNA sequences coding for the same CDR3. The chain is built from TRBV24-1 and TRBJ2-3, with 12 positions matching TRBD1. Germline assignment: CDR1 KGHDR and CDR2 SFDVKD. J lost 2 bases, V lost 3 bases, and 2 bases had no gene match. The CDR3 loop spans 16 amino acids. This chain's CDR3 is CATSDPGQGATDTQYF. CDR3 DNA: TGTGCCACCAGTGATCCGGGACAGGGGGCCACAGATACGCAGTATTTT.

The chain employs TRBV11-2 and TRBJ1-5; D call uncertain. From germline, CDR1 is SGHAT and CDR2 FQNNGV. CDR3 length: 14 amino acids. V lost 2 bases and J lost 7, with 12 bases in between. In DNA form, the CDR3 reads TGTGCCAGCAGCTTATTTGCCGGCGGCCAGCCCCAGCATTTT. This codes for CASSLFAGGQPQHF.

The chain joins TRBV5-1 to TRBJ1-2; tentative D call: TRBD1 (5 bases). The V and J ends lost 0 bases and 6 bases respectively, with 9 bases between them. CDR1 SGHRS and CDR2 YFSETQ come from the germline V gene. This CDR3 contains 13 residues. The CDR3 sequence: CASSLVGGNGYTF. CDR3 DNA: TGCGCCAGCAGCTTGGTGGGGGGGAATGGCTACACCTTC.

The chain joins TRBV5-8 to TRBJ2-1; D unclear. V was pared by 0 bases and J by 6 bases, with 13 bases between. The germline gives CDR1 SGHTS, CDR2 YDEGEE. The CDR3 contains 15 residues. CDR3 loop: CASSLAFWSSNEQFF. CDR3 bases: TGTGCCAGCAGCTTGGCCTTTTGGAGTTCCAATGAGCAGTTCTTC.

This sequence joins TRBV2 and TRBJ2-1; D remains ambiguous. Germline lookup yields CDR1 SNHLY and CDR2 FYNNEI. Deletions cut 0 bases from V and 15 bases from J, with 6 bases between. The CDR3 is 10 amino acids. Here the CDR3 reads CASSEARMFF. DNA for the CDR3: TGTGCCAGCAGTGAAGCGCGTATGTTCTTC.

V gene TRBV7-6 combines with J gene TRBJ2-5; D is ambiguous. The CDR3 covers 13 residues. V shed 2 bases and J shed 5 bases, with 9 bases lying between them. Germline V gene sequence: CDR1 SGHVS, CDR2 FNYEAQ. As DNA, the CDR3 is TGTGCCAGCAGCTTAATGGGCAGCGAGACCCAGTACTTC. This encodes CASSLMGSETQYF.

The rearrangement joins TRBV9 to TRBJ1-5, with D tentatively TRBD1 (5 bases). The CDR3 sequence is 14 residues long. In germline, CDR1 is SGDLS, CDR2 YYNGEE. V gave up 2 bases and J gave up 2 bases, with 8 bases separating them. The CDR3 region has the DNA TGTGCCAGCAGCGTTTGGGGGGGCAATCAGCCCCAGCATTTT. This codes for CASSVWGGNQPQHF. The full variable domain, rest sourced from reference TRBV9 and TRBJ1-5, is DSGVTQTPKHLITATGQRVTLRCSPRSGDLSVYWYQQSLDQGLQFLIQYYNGEERAKGNILERFSAQQFPDLHSELNLSSLELGDSALYFCASSVWGGNQPQHFGDGTRLSIL.

The J gene is TRBJ2-4, the V gene TRBV3-1 (or the pseudogene TRBV3-2); 10 bases agree with TRBD2. Looked up from germline, CDR1 is LGHDT and CDR2 is YNNKEL (reference sequence). J lost 0 bases, V lost 0 bases, and 8 bases had no gene match. The CDR3 has 19 amino acids. The CDR3 loop reads CASSQERTSGTLAKNIQYF. CDR3 sequence (DNA): TGTGCCAGCAGCCAAGAAAGAACTAGCGGGACATTAGCCAAAAACATTCAGTACTTC.

This clone was seen a single time. The chain carries TRBV5-6 and TRBJ2-3, with TRBD2 matching over 11 bases. Trimming took 4 bases from V and 5 from J; bases not matched to a gene: 9. This CDR3 has 16 residues. CDR1 SGHDT and CDR2 YYEEEE come from the germline V gene. Written as DNA, the CDR3 is TGTGCCAGCAGCCCCGCTAGCGGGGGGAGAGTAGATACGCAGTATTTT. Translation gives CASSPASGGRVDTQYF.

This chain connects TRBV7-9 to TRBJ1-1, with unresolved D. The CDR3 loop spans 13 amino acids. The germline gives CDR1 SEHNR, CDR2 FQNEAQ (reference sequence). V shed 5 bases and J shed 6 bases, with 13 bases lying between them. CDR3 loop: CASSGVEAAEAFF. The CDR3 DNA sequence: TGTGCCAGCAGCGGGGTGGAAGCGGCTGAAGCTTTCTTT.

The genes are TRBV5-3 and TRBJ1-2, with D perhaps matching TRBD1 (5 bases). TRBV5-3 is designated an ORF whose function remains uncertain. V lost 4 bases and J 4 bases, leaving 11 bases between the germline ends. The CDR3 totals 13 residues. The CDR3 protein is CARSPGHFYGYTF. CDR3 in DNA: TGTGCCAGAAGCCCCGGACACTTCTATGGCTACACCTTC.

This clone was seen a few times. The chain carries TRBV5-6 and TRBJ2-2, with 8 bases identical to TRBD1. Trimming removed 4 bases from V and 4 bases from J; junction bases left unmatched: 6. This CDR3 region has 15 residues. The germline gives CDR1 SGHDT, CDR2 YYEEEE. This chain's CDR3 is CASSLTGVTTGELFF. As DNA, the CDR3 is TGTGCCAGCAGCCTGACAGGGGTCACCACCGGGGAGCTGTTTTTT.

This clone was observed a few times. The rearrangement uses TRBV3-1 (or the pseudogene TRBV3-2) and TRBJ1-2; D may be TRBD1 (5 bases). CDR3 length: 14 amino acids. Germline V gene data show CDR1 as LGHDT and CDR2 as YNNKEL (reference sequence). Trimming took off 0 bases at V and 7 bases at J, with 12 bases between the two ends. The DNA of the CDR3 is TGTGCCAGCAGCCAAGAGTTAGGGGTAGCTGGCTACACCTTC. This sequence encodes CASSQELGVAGYTF.

The V gene is TRBV11-3, the J gene TRBJ2-7; D is perhaps TRBD1 (6 bases). The CDR3 has 12 amino acids. The germline V and J ends were trimmed by 8 bases and 1 base, with 9 bases remaining between them. The germline V gene encodes CDR1 SGHNT and CDR2 YENEEA. CDR3 in DNA: TGTGCCAGCCGGGACACATCCTACGAGCAGTACTTC. Translation gives CASRDTSYEQYF.

CDR3 nucleotide sequence: TGCGCCAGCTTGGTCGGTAACACCGGGGAGCTGTTTTTT. Its protein is CASLVGNTGELFF. The chain combines TRBV10-2 with TRBJ2-2; no reliable D call. The CDR3 loop spans 13 amino acids. From germline, CDR1 is WSHSY and CDR2 SAAADI. The germline V and J ends were trimmed by 8 bases and 2 bases, with 9 bases remaining between them.

This chain connects TRBV2 to TRBJ2-7, with D tentatively TRBD1 (9 bases). The CDR3 sequence is 15 residues long. The V and J ends lost 6 bases and 0 bases respectively, with 15 bases between them. The germline V gene has CDR1 SNHLY and CDR2 FYNNEI. This CDR3 reads CASRGQGTSSYEQYF. In nucleotides, the CDR3 is TGTGCCAGCAGAGGACAGGGGACTAGCTCCTACGAGCAGTACTTC. The full variable domain, rest sourced from reference TRBV2 and TRBJ2-7, is EPEVTQTPSHQVTQMGQEVILRCVPISNHLYFYWYRQILGQKVEFLVSFYNNEISEKSEIFDDQFSVERPDGSNFTLKIRSTKLEDSAMYFCASRGQGTSSYEQYFGPGTRLTVT.

As regards this clone: The junction shows a germline mismatch at one end, possibly a read error. The J gene is TRBJ2-7, the V gene TRBV5-6; maybe TRBD2 (6 bases). The CDR3 is made up of 14 amino acids. Germline V gene sequence: CDR1 SGHDT, CDR2 YYEEEE. CDR3 nucleotides: TGTGCCAGTAGCTTGGAGTACGGGGGTCACGAGCAGTACTTC. Translation gives CASSLEYGGHEQYF.

This clone was recorded a few times. V usage is TRBV30 and J usage is TRBJ1-1, with D perhaps TRBD1 (6 bases). V was trimmed by 0 bases and J by 0 bases, leaving 8 bases between them. The CDR3 is made up of 14 amino acids. Germline assignment: CDR1 GTSNPN and CDR2 SVGIG (reference sequence). The CDR3 nucleotides read TGTGCCTGGAGTGTGGGGGGGCTGAACACTGAAGCTTTCTTT. Translating gives CAWSVGGLNTEAFF.

V usage is TRBV7-8 and J usage is TRBJ1-3, with D possibly TRBD1 on 6 matching bases. Trimming cost V 2 bases and J 8 bases, with 19 bases left between them. Looked up from germline, CDR1 is SGHVS and CDR2 is FQNEAQ. This CDR3 has 16 amino acids. The CDR3, as DNA: TGTGCCAGCAGCTTATCCCCCGGTTTAGGGGGGGACACCATATATTTT. Translation gives CASSLSPGLGGDTIYF.

The chain joins TRBV30 to TRBJ1-6; a possible D gene is TRBD1 (6 bases). This CDR3 has 12 residues. V shed 7 bases and J shed 5 bases, with 9 bases lying between them. Germline V CDR1 and CDR2: GTSNPN, SVGIG (reference sequence). CDR3 DNA: TGTGCCTCAGGGGTGGATAATTCACCCCTCCACTTT. Its protein product is CASGVDNSPLHF.

This sequence joins TRBV25-1 and TRBJ1-1; the D gene is possibly TRBD1 (5 bases). V gave up 6 bases and J gave up 4 bases, with 15 bases separating them. The CDR3 covers 14 residues. Germline loops: CDR1 MGHDK, CDR2 SYGVNS. As DNA, the CDR3 is TGTGCCAGCAGGTTGGGGGGTCGAAGCACTGAAGCTTTCTTT. This translates into CASRLGGRSTEAFF.

A few counts support this clone. This chain uses TRBV18 with TRBJ1-5; unclear D gene. The germline V gene has CDR1 KGHSH and CDR2 LQKENI. Trimming removed 6 bases at V and 3 bases at J, with 6 bases between. This CDR3 has 12 residues. The CDR3 DNA is TGTGCCAGCTCCGAGTACAATCAGCCCCAGCATTTT. It codes for CASSEYNQPQHF.

The rearrangement links TRBV5-1 to TRBJ1-2; unclear D gene. The CDR3 is 14 residues long. Trimming pared 0 bases from V and 8 bases from J, leaving 14 bases between. Germline lookup yields CDR1 SGHRS and CDR2 YFSETQ. This CDR3 reads CASSLAISSGGYTF. The CDR3 nucleotides read TGCGCCAGCAGCTTGGCAATATCGTCCGGGGGCTACACCTTC.

The V call is TRBV10-1, the J call TRBJ1-5; tentatively, D is TRBD1 (6 bases). CDR1 is WNHNN and CDR2 is SYGVQD in the germline V gene (reference sequence). The CDR3 runs 18 residues. Trimming cost V 0 bases and J 0 bases, with 15 bases left between them. The CDR3 spells CASSESFRQESSNQPQHF. The CDR3 DNA is TGCGCCAGCAGTGAGTCCTTTAGACAGGAAAGTAGCAATCAGCCCCAGCATTTT.

J is TRBJ2-5 and V is TRBV5-5; weak D call: TRBD1 (6 bases). The V end lost 0 bases, the J end lost 1 base, and 13 bases lay between the germline ends. The CDR3 totals 16 residues. CDR1 is SGHKS, CDR2 YYEKEE, per germline (reference sequence). In DNA, the CDR3 is TGTGCCAGCAGCTTGGCAGAGGGGGTCCCCCAAGAGACCCAGTACTTC. This sequence encodes CASSLAEGVPQETQYF. Supplemented by reference TRBV5-5 and TRBJ2-5, the full variable domain reads DAGVTQSPTHLIKTRGQQVTLRCSPISGHKSVSWYQQVLGQGPQFIFQYYEKEERGRGNFPDRFSARQFPNYSSELNVNALLLGDSALYLCASSLAEGVPQETQYFGPGTRLLVL.

The V gene is TRBV19, the J gene TRBJ2-3, with 7 bases aligning to TRBD1. The CDR3 sequence is 17 residues long. The V segment lost 5 bases and the J segment 2 bases; nucleotides outside the gene matches: 13. The germline CDR1 and CDR2 sequences are LNHDA and SQIVND (reference sequence). The DNA of the CDR3 is TGTGCCAGTAGTGACCAGTACGGGACAGTGCACACAGATACGCAGTATTTT. This translates into CASSDQYGTVHTDTQYF.